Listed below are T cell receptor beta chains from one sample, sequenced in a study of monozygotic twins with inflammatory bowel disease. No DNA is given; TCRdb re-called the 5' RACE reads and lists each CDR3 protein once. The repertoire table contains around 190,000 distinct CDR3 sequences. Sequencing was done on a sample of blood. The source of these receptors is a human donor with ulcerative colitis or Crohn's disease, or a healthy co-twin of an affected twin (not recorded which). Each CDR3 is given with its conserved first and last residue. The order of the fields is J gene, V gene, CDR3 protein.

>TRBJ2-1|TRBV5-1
CASSLDNEQFF
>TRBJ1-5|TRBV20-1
CSAKQGDYQPQHF
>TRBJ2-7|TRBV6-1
CASTYTRTEQYF
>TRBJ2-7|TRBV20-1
CSASLAGGFYEQYF
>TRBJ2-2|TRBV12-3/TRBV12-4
CASSFGGGASGELFF
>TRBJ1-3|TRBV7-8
CASSLPRGGELSGNTIYF
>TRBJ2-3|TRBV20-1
CSAHDRDYLADTQYF
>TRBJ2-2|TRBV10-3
CAISEWRITTDPTGELFF
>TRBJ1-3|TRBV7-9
CASSIVNSGNTIYF
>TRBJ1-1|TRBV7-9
CASSPPQGDTEAFF
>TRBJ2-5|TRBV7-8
CASSQTRRGEETQYF
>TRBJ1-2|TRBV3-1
CASSQPEDAHSRYTF
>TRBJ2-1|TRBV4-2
CASSQTVYRGKGNEQFF
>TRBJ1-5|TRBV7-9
CASSLVGQGTNQPQHF
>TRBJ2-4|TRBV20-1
CSARDRNDGGLRSKNIQYF
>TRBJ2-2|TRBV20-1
CSARELGGALAGELFF
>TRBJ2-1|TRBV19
CASSIGTAYNEQFF
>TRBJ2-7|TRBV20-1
CSARADSYEQYF
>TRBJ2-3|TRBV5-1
CASSVRGLQGTDTQYF
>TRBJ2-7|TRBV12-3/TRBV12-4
CASSPVGLAGYKQYF
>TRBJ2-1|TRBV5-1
CASSFVPTKVYNEQFF
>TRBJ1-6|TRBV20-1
CSAPPGGRNNSPLHF
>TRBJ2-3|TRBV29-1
CSVQQGGTDTQYF
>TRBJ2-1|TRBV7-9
CASSFGCSYNEQFF
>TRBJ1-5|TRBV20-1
CSARYSNQPQHF
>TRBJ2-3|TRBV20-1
CSARGASGGRRFTDTQYF
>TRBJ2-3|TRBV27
CASSTYRPDTQYF
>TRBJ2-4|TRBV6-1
CASRQHGGGTIAKNIQYF
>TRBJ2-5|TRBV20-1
CSASAGTSFGETQYF
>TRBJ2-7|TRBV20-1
CSAWGHTGTYEQYF
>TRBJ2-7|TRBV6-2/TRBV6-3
CASSYSGTAPYEQYF
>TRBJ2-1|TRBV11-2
CASSLVRVGPSRSYNEQFF
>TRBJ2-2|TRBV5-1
CASSWTELNTGELFF
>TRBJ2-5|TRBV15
CATSSNTGWTETQYF